The 16 T cell receptor beta chains given below trace back to one sample, sequenced in a study of T cell responses to AZD1222 COVID-19 vaccine. Profiled with immunoSEQ multiplex PCR; TCRdb holds only in-frame clones, not every one. The sample carries tens of thousands of clones, around 87% recorded once. The material sequenced was peripheral blood, taken on day 0 of AZD1222 vaccination. The receptors here all came from an adult in good health.

The chain carries TRBV20-1 and TRBJ2-7; D possibly uses TRBD1 or TRBD2 (6 bases each). The CDR3 is 12 amino acids. CDR1 is DFQATT, CDR2 SNEGSKA, per germline (reference sequence). V dropped 3 bases and J dropped 6 bases, with 12 bases sitting between them. The chain's CDR3 is CSASTQGGEQYF. CDR3 nucleotide sequence: TGCAGTGCTAGTACACAGGGAGGCGAGCAGTACTTC.

This chain connects TRBV20-1 to TRBJ2-3; D gene ambiguous. The V end lost 4 bases, the J end lost 6 bases, and 8 bases lay between the germline ends. The CDR3 is made up of 11 amino acids. Germline CDR1 DFQATT, CDR2 SNEGSKA (reference sequence). The CDR3 DNA is TGCAGTGCTACGGTGGGGGATACGCAGTATTTT. Encoded protein: CSATVGDTQYF.

Within the sample, this clone is medium-sized. The chain has TRBV6-5 and TRBJ1-1; no clear D. Germline V lookup: CDR1 MNHEY, CDR2 SVGAGI. The germline V and J ends were trimmed by 0 bases and 6 bases, with 11 bases remaining between them. The CDR3 contains 14 residues. The CDR3 region has the DNA TGTGCCAGCAGTTACTCGATAACGGCTCCTGAAGCTTTCTTT. Residues: CASSYSITAPEAFF.

The V call is TRBV6-4, the J call TRBJ1-1; possibly TRBD1 for D (5 bases). The CDR3 spans 15 residues. V was pared by 3 bases and J by 1 base, with 12 bases between. CDR1 and CDR2 (germline): MRHNA, SNTAGT. The CDR3 DNA reads as TGTGCCAGCAGTGAGCGGGGCGAAGGGAACACTGAAGCTTTCTTT. Translated, it gives CASSERGEGNTEAFF.

This chain connects TRBV5-6 to TRBJ2-7; 9 positions match TRBD1. V trimming: 0 bases; J trimming: 4 bases; junction bases outside the gene matches: 2. The CDR3 totals 14 residues. Germline-derived CDR1 and CDR2 are SGHDT and YYEEEE. The CDR3 loop is CASSLGGTGYEQYF. DNA for the CDR3: TGTGCCAGCAGCTTGGGTGGGACAGGGTACGAGCAGTACTTC. Full variable domain (remainder filled in from reference TRBV5-6 and TRBJ2-7): DAGVTQSPTHLIKTRGQQVTLRCSPKSGHDTVSWYQQALGQGPQFIFQYYEEEERQRGNFPDRFSGHQFPNYSSELNVNALLLGDSALYLCASSLGGTGYEQYFGPGTRLTVT.

This CDR3 is CASSLFSPPTGGSSNQPQHF. DNA of the CDR3: TGTGCCAGCAGTTTATTCTCCCCCCCAACAGGGGGCTCTAGCAATCAGCCCCAGCATTTT. This sequence joins TRBV28 and TRBJ1-5; TRBD1 matches 9 bases. Trimming cost V 1 base and J 0 bases; bases outside gene matches: 13. CDR3 size: 20 residues. Per the germline V gene, CDR1 is MDHEN and CDR2 is SYDVKM.

This sequence joins TRBV28 and TRBJ1-1; perhaps TRBD1 as D (5 bases). V was clipped by 2 bases and J by 8 bases, with 15 bases between them. The CDR3 has 14 amino acids. Looked up from germline, CDR1 is MDHEN and CDR2 is SYDVKM. The CDR3 here is CASSLPTRGWEAFF. The CDR3 coding sequence is TGTGCCAGCAGTTTACCGACAAGGGGTTGGGAAGCTTTCTTT.

This chain links TRBV18 with TRBJ1-1, with D possibly being TRBD1 (6 bases). Germline CDR1 reads KGHSH; CDR2 reads LQKENI. The CDR3 spans 15 residues. V gave up 6 bases and J gave up 2 bases, with 16 bases separating them. In DNA, the CDR3 is TGTGCCAGCTCGTCGGGGACACCAACAAACACTGAAGCTTTCTTT. Translated: CASSSGTPTNTEAFF.

V and J are TRBV18 and TRBJ1-3; tentatively, D is TRBD1 (6 bases). CDR3 length equals 16 residues. V lost 6 bases, J lost 0 bases, and 15 bases lay in between. Germline CDR1 KGHSH, CDR2 LQKENI. The CDR3 region has the DNA TGTGCCAGCTCTCAGGGGCAGCCGTTCTCTGGAAACACCATATATTTT. Protein sequence: CASSQGQPFSGNTIYF.

V and J are TRBV30 and TRBJ1-6; TRBD1 matches 8 bases. Germline V gives CDR1 GTSNPN, CDR2 SVGIG (reference sequence). This CDR3 comprises 14 residues. The DNA for the CDR3 is TGTGCTTCCTCAGGACAGGGTGAATATTCACCCCTCCACTTT. Translated, it gives CASSGQGEYSPLHF.

The V and J genes are TRBV7-2 and TRBJ1-1; 7 nucleotides agree with TRBD1. The CDR3 has 17 amino acids. J was trimmed by 0 bases and V by 1 base; bases with no gene match: 8. The germline V gene has CDR1 SGHTA and CDR2 FQGNSA. CDR3 in amino acids: CASSLVQGGFMNTEAFF. The CDR3 coding sequence is TGTGCCAGCAGCTTAGTTCAGGGGGGGTTCATGAACACTGAAGCTTTCTTT.

V and J are TRBV5-1 and TRBJ2-2; 7 nucleotides agree with TRBD1. V dropped 4 bases and J dropped 1; count of bases not matched to a gene: 10. The CDR3 contains 17 residues. Germline V gene lookup returns CDR1 SGHRS and CDR2 YFSETQ. The CDR3 protein is CASSTGQTSGNTGELFF. The CDR3 DNA follows: TGCGCCAGCAGCACGGGACAGACGTCCGGGAACACCGGGGAGCTGTTTTTT.

V usage is TRBV6-2 or TRBV6-3 and J usage is TRBJ2-7; 10 nucleotides match TRBD1. The CDR3 extends over 15 amino acids. Unmatched junction bases numbered 7, after V lost 5 bases and J lost 3 bases. Per the germline V gene, CDR1 is MNHEY and CDR2 is SVGEGT. The CDR3 here is CASSPRQGAYYEQYF. The CDR3 DNA reads as TGTGCCAGCAGTCCCCGACAGGGGGCGTACTACGAGCAGTACTTC.

V usage is TRBV5-6 and J usage is TRBJ1-2; possible D gene TRBD1, 6 bases. CDR1 is SGHDT, CDR2 YYEEEE, per germline. Trimming removed 4 bases at V and 4 bases at J, with 26 bases between. The CDR3 is 18 residues long. The CDR3 DNA sequence: TGTGCCAGCAGCGAGAGCCTTTGGCACAGGGAGGCTGGCTATGGCTACACCTTC. It encodes CASSESLWHREAGYGYTF.

This chain uses TRBV5-1 with TRBJ1-6, with D possibly TRBD1 on 6 matching bases. Germline V CDR1 and CDR2: SGHRS, YFSETQ. V lost 5 bases, J lost 8 bases, and 14 bases lay in between. This CDR3 has 14 amino acids. The CDR3, as DNA: TGCGCCAGCAGGACCACAGGGAACGATTCACCCCTCCACTTT. Encoded protein: CASRTTGNDSPLHF. The full variable domain, rest sourced from reference TRBV5-1 and TRBJ1-6, is KAGVTQTPRYLIKTRGQQVTLSCSPISGHRSVSWYQQTPGQGLQFLFEYFSETQRNKGNFPGRFSGRQFSNSRSEMNVSTLELGDSALYLCASRTTGNDSPLHFGNGTRLTVT.

The V and J genes are TRBV7-9 and TRBJ2-2; the D is unclear. This CDR3 comprises 12 residues. V was pared by 11 bases and J by 2 bases, with 9 bases between. Germline V gives CDR1 SEHNR, CDR2 FQNEAQ (reference sequence). The CDR3 DNA reads TGTGCCGCCGGGCTCAACACCGGGGAGCTGTTTTTT. Encoded protein: CAAGLNTGELFF.